The rows below give T cell receptor beta chains drawn from one sample of a study of T cells in Graves' hyperthyroidism and ophthalmopathy. TCRdb re-called the multiplex PCR reads with MiXCR, one entry per CDR3 protein. The table lists under 650,000 distinct CDR3 sequences, 16% of them singletons. Specimen: blood. The receptors come from a woman under 40 with Graves' hyperthyroidism. The CDR3 runs from the conserved cysteine through the conserved F or W. A D gene is named only where the DNA matches it firmly. A clone size is listed for some rows: how often the clone was seen (once, few, many), or a class if it is expanded.

TRBJ2-5,TRBV12-3/TRBV12-4,.,TRBD1,TGTGCCAGCAGCTCGGGACAGAATACTCGAGGGACCCAGTACTTC,CASSSGQNTRGTQYF
TRBJ2-5,TRBV27,few,.,TGTGCCAGCAGTTTAGGTGGGGCCCAAGAGACCCAGTACTTC,CASSLGGAQETQYF
TRBJ1-6,TRBV20-1,few,.,TGCAGTGCTAGTTTGGCAGTTGAAAATTCACCCCTCCACTTT,CSASLAVENSPLHF
TRBJ1-1,TRBV16,many,.,TGTGCCAGCAGGCAGGTTTTCACTGAAGCTTTCTTT,CASRQVFTEAFF
TRBJ1-3,TRBV6-6,.,.,TGTGCCAGCAGTTACTCGGGCCTGAGGGACACCATATATTTT,CASSYSGLRDTIYF
TRBJ2-7,TRBV27,few,TRBD2,TGTGCCAGCAGTGACTCTAGCGGGTGGGGCTACGAGCAGTACTTC,CASSDSSGWGYEQYF
TRBJ2-7,TRBV28,.,.,TGTGCCAGCAGTTTACGTCTTCGGCGGGGCCCCTACGAGCAGTACTTC,CASSLRLRRGPYEQYF
TRBJ1-1,TRBV5-1,.,.,TGCGCCAGCAGCTGGGAACTGGACACTGAAGCTTTCTTT,CASSWELDTEAFF
TRBJ2-7,TRBV7-9,.,TRBD2,TGTGCCAGCAGCTCATCCCCGGGGGGGCGGGGGCAGGCCTACGAGCAGTACTTC,CASSSSPGGRGQAYEQYF
TRBJ2-1,TRBV6-1,.,.,TGTGACAGCAGTGAATATAAGGGCCCCACGGAGCAGTTCTTC,CDSSEYKGPTEQFF
TRBJ2-1,TRBV7-4,few,TRBD1,TGTGCCAGCAGCTCCTCCCCGACAGGGATCTACAATGAGCAGTTCTTC,CASSSSPTGIYNEQFF
TRBJ1-1,TRBV7-9,.,.,TGTGCCAGCAGCCCCCTAACCTCTGAAGCTTTCTTT,CASSPLTSEAFF
TRBJ1-3,TRBV5-1,.,.,TGCGCCAGCAGCCCGGGCCCGACCTCTGGAAACACCATATATTTT,CASSPGPTSGNTIYF
TRBJ1-1,TRBV28,many,.,TGTGCCAGCAGTTACCCGCCTAACACTGAAGCTTTCTTT,CASSYPPNTEAFF
TRBJ1-2,TRBV4-1,few,.,TGCGCCAGCAGCCAAGGTCCGGGACCCTATGGCTACACCTTC,CASSQGPGPYGYTF
TRBJ1-3,TRBV13,many,.,.,CASSFGNGLLSGNTIYF